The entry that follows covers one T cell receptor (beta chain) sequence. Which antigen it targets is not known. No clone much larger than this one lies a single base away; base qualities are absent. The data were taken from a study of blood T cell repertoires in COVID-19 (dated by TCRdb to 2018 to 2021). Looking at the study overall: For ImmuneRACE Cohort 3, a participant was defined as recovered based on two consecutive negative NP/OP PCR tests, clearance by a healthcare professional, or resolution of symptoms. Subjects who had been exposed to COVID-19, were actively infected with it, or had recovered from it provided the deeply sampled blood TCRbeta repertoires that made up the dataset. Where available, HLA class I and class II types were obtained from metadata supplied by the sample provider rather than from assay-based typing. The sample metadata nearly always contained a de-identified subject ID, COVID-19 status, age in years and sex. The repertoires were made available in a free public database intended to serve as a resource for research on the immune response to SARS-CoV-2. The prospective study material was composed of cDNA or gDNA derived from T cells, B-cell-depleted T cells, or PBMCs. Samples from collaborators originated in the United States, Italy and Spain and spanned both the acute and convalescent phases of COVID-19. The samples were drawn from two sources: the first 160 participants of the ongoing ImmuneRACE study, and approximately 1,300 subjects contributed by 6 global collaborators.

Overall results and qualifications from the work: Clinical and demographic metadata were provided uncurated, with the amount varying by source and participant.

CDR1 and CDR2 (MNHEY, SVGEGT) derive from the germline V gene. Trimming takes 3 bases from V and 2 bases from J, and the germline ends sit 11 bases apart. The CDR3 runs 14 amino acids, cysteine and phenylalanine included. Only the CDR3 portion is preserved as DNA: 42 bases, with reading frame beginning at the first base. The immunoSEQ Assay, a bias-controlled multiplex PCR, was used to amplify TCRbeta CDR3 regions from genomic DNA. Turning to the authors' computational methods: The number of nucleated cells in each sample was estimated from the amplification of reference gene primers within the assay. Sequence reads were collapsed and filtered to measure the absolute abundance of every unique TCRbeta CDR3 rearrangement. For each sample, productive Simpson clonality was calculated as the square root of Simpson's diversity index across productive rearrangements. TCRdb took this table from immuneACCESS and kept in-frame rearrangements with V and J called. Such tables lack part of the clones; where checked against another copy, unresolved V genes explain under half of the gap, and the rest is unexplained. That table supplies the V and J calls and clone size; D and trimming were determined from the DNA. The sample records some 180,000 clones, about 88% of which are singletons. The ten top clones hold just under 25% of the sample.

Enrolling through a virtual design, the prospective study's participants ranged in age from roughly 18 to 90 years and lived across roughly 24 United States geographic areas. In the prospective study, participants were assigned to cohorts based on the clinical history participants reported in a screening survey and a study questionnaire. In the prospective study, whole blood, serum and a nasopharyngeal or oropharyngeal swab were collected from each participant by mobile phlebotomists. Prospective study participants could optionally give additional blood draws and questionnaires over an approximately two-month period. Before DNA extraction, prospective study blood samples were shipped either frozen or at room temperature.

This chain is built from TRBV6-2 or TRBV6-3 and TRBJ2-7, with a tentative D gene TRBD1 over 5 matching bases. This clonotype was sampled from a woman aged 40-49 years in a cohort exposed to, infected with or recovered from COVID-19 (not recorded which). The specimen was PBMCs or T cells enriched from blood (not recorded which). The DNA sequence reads TGTGCCAGCAGTTATCAGGGCTGGGCCTACGAGCAGTACTTC. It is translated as CASSYQGWAYEQYF.